The rows below give T cell receptor beta chains drawn from one sample of a study of CD8+ T cells in alopecia areata. Sequencing was performed with immunoSEQ multiplex PCR; in TCRdb, only in-frame clones are kept and a portion is missing. The table records 140,000 to 150,000 clones, over 45% of them present only once. Sequencing was performed on CD4+ T cells sorted from blood. The receptors derive from a human donor with alopecia areata. The CDR3 runs from the conserved cysteine through the conserved F or W.

j_gene	v_gene	CDR3aa
TRBJ1-1	TRBV29-1	CSVEKQGTTEAFF
TRBJ2-5	TRBV27	CASSLSPGLARLAQYF
TRBJ1-5	TRBV5-1	CASSRDSNQPQHF
TRBJ2-2	TRBV5-4	CASSLTGPGELFF
TRBJ1-2	TRBV2	CASSMGDYGYTF
TRBJ1-1	TRBV5-6	CASSLTGTNTEAFF
TRBJ2-7	TRBV29-1	CSAGGTSGYEQYF
TRBJ2-3	TRBV7-2	CASRRNLAGGGDTQYF
TRBJ2-6	TRBV5-4	CASSLAGVISGANVLTF
TRBJ1-1	TRBV27	CASSRYSLNTEAFF
TRBJ2-7	TRBV30	CAWSPSYEQYF
TRBJ2-7	TRBV2	CASIYGQPGDEQYF
TRBJ2-4	TRBV18	CASSSILGTAKNIQYF
TRBJ2-1	TRBV5-4	CASSLDRTWGNEQFF